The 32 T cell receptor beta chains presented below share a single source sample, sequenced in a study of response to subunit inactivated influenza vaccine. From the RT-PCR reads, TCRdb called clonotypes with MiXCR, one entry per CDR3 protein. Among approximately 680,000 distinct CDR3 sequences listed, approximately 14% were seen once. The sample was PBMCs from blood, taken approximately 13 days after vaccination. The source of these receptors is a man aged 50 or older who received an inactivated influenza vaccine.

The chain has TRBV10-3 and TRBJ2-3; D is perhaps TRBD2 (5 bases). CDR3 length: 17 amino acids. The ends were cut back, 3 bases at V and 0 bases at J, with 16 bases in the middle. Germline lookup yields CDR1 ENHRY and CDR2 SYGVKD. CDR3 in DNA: TGTGCCATCAGTGATAAAGGGAGCGCAGTCAGCACAGATACGCAGTATTTT. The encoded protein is CAISDKGSAVSTDTQYF.

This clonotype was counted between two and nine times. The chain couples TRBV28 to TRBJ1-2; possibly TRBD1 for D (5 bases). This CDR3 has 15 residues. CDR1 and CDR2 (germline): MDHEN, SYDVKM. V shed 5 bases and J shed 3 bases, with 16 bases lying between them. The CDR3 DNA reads TGTGCCAGCAGTCTGGAGGGGTTCCGCGACTATGGCTACACCTTC. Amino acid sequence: CASSLEGFRDYGYTF.

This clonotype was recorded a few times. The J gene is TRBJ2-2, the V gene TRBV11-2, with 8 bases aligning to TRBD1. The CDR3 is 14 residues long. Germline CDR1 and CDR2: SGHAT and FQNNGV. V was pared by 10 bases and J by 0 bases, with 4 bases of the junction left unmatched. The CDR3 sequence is CATAGGPNTGELFF. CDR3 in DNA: TGTGCCACCGCAGGGGGCCCGAACACCGGGGAGCTGTTTTTT.

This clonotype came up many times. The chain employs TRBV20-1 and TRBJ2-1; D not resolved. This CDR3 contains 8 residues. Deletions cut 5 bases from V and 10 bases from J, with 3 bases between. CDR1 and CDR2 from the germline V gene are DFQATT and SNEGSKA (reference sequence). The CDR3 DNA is TGCAGTGCTTTCGAGCAGTTCTTC. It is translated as CSAFEQFF.

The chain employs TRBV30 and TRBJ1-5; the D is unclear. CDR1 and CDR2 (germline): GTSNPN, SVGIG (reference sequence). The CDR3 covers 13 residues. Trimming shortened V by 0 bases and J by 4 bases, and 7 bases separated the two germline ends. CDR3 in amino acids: CAWSVIGNQPQHF. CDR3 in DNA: TGTGCCTGGAGTGTAATTGGTAATCAGCCCCAGCATTTT.

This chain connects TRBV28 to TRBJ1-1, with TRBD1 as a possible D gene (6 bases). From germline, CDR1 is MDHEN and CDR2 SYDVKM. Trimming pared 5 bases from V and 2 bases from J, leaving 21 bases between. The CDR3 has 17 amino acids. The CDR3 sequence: CASSPFLGAMGNTEAFF. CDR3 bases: TGTGCCAGCAGTCCGTTTTTGGGGGCAATGGGTAACACTGAAGCTTTCTTT.

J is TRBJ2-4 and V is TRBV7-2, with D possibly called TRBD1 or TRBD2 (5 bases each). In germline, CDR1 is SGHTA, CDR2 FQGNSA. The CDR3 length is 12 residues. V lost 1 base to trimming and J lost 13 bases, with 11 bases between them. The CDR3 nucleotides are TGTGCCAGCAGCTTAGGTGGGGGAGTACAGTACTTC. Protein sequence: CASSLGGGVQYF.

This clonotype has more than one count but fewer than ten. CDR3 sequence (DNA): TGCGCCAGCAGCCCGGGACTAGCGGTGGCTGTGGGGGAGCTGTTTTTT. This sequence encodes CASSPGLAVAVGELFF. This chain connects TRBV5-1 to TRBJ2-2, with 11 bases fitting TRBD2. J gave up 8 bases and V 4 bases, and 10 bases lay outside the gene matches. Germline V CDR1 and CDR2: SGHRS, YFSETQ. The CDR3 covers 16 residues.

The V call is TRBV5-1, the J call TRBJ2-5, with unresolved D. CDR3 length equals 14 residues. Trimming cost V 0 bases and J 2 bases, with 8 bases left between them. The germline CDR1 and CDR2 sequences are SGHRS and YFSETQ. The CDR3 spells CASSLEAPQETQYF. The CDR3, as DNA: TGCGCCAGCAGCTTGGAGGCACCTCAAGAGACCCAGTACTTC.

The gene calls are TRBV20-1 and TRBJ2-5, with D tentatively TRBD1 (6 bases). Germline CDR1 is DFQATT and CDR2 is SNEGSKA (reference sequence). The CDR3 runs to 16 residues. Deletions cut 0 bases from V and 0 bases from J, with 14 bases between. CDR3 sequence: CSARDGRQGYQETQYF. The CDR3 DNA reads TGCAGTGCTAGAGATGGTCGCCAGGGGTACCAAGAGACCCAGTACTTC.

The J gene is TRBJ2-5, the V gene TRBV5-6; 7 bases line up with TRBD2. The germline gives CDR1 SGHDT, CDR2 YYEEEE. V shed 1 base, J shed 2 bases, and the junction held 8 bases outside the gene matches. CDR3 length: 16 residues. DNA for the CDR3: TGTGCCAGCAGCTTGTTGTCGGGAGGCCTTCAAGAGACCCAGTACTTC. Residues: CASSLLSGGLQETQYF.

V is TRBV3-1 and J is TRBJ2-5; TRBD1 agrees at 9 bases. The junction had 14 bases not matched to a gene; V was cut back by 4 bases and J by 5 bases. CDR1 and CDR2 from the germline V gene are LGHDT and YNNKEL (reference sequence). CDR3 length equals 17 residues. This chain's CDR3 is CASSPPSFRQGVETQYF. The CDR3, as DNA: TGTGCCAGCAGCCCCCCCTCTTTTAGACAGGGGGTCGAGACCCAGTACTTC.

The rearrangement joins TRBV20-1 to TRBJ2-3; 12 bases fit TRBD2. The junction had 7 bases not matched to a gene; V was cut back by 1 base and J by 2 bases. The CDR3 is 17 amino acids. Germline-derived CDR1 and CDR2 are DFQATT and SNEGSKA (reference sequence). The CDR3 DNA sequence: TGCAGTGCTAGAGGACTAGCGGGGGCCCACCCCACAGATACGCAGTATTTT. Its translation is CSARGLAGAHPTDTQYF.

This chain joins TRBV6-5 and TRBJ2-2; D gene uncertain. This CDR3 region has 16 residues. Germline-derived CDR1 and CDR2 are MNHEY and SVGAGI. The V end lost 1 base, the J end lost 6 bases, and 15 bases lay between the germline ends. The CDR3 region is CASSYLAGSPPGELFF. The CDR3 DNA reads TGTGCCAGCAGTTACTTGGCAGGCTCCCCACCCGGGGAGCTGTTTTTT.

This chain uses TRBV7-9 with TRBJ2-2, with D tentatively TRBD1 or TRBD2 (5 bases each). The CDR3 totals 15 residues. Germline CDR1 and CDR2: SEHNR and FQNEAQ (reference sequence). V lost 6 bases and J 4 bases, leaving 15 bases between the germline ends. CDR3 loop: CASSFAWGFTGELFF. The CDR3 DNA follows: TGTGCCAGCAGTTTCGCATGGGGGTTCACCGGGGAGCTGTTTTTT.

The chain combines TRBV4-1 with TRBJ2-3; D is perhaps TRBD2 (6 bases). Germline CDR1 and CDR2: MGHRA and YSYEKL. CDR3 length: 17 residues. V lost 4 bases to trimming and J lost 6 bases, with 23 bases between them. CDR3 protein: CASSPQHAGPRYDTQYF. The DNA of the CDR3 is TGCGCCAGCAGCCCCCAACATGCGGGACCGCGATACGATACGCAGTATTTT.

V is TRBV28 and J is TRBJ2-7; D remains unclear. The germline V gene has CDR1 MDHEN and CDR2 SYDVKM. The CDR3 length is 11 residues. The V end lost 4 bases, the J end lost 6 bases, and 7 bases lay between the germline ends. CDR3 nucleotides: TGTGCCAGCAGTTACACCAGCGAGCAGTACTTC. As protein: CASSYTSEQYF.

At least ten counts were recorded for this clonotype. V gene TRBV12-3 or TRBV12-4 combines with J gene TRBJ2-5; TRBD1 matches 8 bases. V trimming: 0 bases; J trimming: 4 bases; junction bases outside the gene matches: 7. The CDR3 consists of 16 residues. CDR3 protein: CASSLAKQGAGETQYF. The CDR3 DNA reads TGTGCCAGCAGTTTAGCGAAGCAGGGGGCTGGAGAGACCCAGTACTTC.

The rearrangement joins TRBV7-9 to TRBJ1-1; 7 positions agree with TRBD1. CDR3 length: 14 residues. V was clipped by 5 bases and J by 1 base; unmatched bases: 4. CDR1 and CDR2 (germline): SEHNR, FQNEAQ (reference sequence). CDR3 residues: CASSVGTANTEAFF. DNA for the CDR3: TGTGCCAGCAGCGTAGGGACAGCGAACACTGAAGCTTTCTTT.

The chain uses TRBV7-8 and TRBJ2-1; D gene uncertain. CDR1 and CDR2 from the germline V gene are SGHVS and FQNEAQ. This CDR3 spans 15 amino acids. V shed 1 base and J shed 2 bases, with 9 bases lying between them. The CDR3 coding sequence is TGTGCCAGCAGCTTAGTAGTGGTAGCCTACAATGAGCAGTTCTTC. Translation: CASSLVVVAYNEQFF. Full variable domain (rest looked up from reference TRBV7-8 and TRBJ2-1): GAGVSQSPRYKVAKRGQDVALRCDPISGHVSLFWYQQALGQGPEFLTYFQNEAQLDKSGLPSDRFFAERPEGSVSTLKIQRTQQEDSAVYLCASSLVVVAYNEQFFGPGTRLTVL.

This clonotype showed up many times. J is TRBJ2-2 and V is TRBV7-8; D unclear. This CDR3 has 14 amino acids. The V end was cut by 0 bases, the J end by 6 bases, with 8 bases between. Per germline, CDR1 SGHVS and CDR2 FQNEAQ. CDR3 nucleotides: TGTGCCAGCAGCTTAGCGAAGTTTCCCGGGGAGCTGTTTTTT. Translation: CASSLAKFPGELFF.

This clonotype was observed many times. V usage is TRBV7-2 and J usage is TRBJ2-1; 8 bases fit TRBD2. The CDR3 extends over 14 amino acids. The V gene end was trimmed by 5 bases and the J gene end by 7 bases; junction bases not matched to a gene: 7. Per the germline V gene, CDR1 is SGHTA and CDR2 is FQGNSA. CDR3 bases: TGTGCCAGCAGCCTAGGGACTAGTCTTAATGAGCAGTTCTTC. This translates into CASSLGTSLNEQFF.

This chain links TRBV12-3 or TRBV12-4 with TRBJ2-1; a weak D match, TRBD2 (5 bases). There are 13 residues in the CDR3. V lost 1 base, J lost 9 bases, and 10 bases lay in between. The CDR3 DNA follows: TGTGCCAGCAGTTTAGTGAGGGCGGGTGAGCAGTTCTTC. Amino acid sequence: CASSLVRAGEQFF.

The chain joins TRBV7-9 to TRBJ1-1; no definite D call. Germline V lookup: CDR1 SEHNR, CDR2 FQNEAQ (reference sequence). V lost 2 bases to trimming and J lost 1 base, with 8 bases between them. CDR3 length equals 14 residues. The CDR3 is CASSLMVGNTEAFF. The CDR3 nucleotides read TGTGCCAGCAGCTTAATGGTAGGGAACACTGAAGCTTTCTTT.

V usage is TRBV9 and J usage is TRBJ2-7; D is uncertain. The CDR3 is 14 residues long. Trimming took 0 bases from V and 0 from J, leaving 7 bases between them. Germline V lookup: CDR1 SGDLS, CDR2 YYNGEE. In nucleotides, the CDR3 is TGTGCCAGCAGCGTAGGGCAAAGCTCCTACGAGCAGTACTTC. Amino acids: CASSVGQSSYEQYF. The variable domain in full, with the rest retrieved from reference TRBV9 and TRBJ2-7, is DSGVTQTPKHLITATGQRVTLRCSPRSGDLSVYWYQQSLDQGLQFLIQYYNGEERAKGNILERFSAQQFPDLHSELNLSSLELGDSALYFCASSVGQSSYEQYFGPGTRLTVT.

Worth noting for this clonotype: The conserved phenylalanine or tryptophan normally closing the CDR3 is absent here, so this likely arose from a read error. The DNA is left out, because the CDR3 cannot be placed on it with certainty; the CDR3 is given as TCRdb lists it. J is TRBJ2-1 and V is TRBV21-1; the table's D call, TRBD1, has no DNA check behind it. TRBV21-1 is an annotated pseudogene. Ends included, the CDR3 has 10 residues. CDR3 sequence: CASSKVTGRI.

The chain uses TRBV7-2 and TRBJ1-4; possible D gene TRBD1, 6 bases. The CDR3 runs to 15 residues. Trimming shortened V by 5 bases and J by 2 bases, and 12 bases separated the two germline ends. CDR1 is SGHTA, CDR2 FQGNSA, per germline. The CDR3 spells CASSTQGGTNEKLFF. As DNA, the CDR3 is TGTGCCAGCAGCACACAGGGTGGCACTAATGAAAAACTGTTTTTT.

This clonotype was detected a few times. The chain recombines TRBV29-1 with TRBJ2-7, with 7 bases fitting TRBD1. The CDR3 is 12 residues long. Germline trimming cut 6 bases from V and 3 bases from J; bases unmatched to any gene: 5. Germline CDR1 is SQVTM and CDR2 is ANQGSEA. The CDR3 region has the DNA TGCAGCGTGAAGTCAGGGGGCTACGAGCAGTACTTC. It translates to CSVKSGGYEQYF.

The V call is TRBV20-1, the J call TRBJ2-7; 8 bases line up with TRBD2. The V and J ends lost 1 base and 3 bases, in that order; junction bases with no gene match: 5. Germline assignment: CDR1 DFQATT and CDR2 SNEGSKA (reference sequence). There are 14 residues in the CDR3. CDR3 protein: CSARVLAGGYEQYF. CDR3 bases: TGCAGTGCTAGAGTTCTTGCGGGGGGCTACGAGCAGTACTTC.

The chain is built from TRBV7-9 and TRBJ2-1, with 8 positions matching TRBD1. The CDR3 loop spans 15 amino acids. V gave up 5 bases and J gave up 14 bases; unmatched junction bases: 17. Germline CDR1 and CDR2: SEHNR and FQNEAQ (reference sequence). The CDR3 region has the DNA TGTGCCAGCAGCCAAATGACAGGGGAAGGAGTGATGAAGTTCTTC. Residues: CASSQMTGEGVMKFF.

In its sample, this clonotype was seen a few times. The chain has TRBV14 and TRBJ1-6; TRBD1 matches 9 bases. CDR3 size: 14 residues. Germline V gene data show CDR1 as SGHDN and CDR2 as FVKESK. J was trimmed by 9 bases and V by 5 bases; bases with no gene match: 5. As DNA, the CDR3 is TGTGCCAGCAGCTTCCGGGACAGGGCTTCACCCCTCCACTTT. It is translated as CASSFRDRASPLHF.

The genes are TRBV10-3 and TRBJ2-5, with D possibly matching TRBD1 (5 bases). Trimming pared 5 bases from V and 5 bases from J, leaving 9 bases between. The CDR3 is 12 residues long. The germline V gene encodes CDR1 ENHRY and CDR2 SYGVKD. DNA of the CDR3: TGTGCCATCAGTCAGGGCTCCGAGACCCAGTACTTC. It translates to CAISQGSETQYF.